These 19 T cell receptor beta chains were all obtained from the same sample, sequenced in a study of cytomegalovirus exposure and HLA in healthy donors. Use of 60 Vbeta and 13 Jbeta primers characterized the PCR. Produced via immunoSEQ multiplex PCR; TCRdb's table is partial and in-frame only. This sample has about 94,000 clones; around 73% occur once, and the top ten carry around 0.74%. The sequenced material came from PBMCs. Receptors originate from a woman between 55 and 75 years old in good health and CMV-seronegative.

The chain recombines TRBV7-2 with TRBJ1-1; possible D gene TRBD1, 6 bases. This CDR3 comprises 15 residues. The germline CDR1 and CDR2 sequences are SGHTA and FQGNSA. Trimming cost V 2 bases and J 0 bases, with 10 bases left between them. Written as DNA, the CDR3 is TGTGCCAGCAGCTTAACAGGGCTCATGAACACTGAAGCTTTCTTT. It codes for CASSLTGLMNTEAFF.

In DNA, the CDR3 is TGTGCCAGCAGTGAAGGTCTAGACAGGGGATACACTGAAGCTTTCTTT. It is translated as CASSEGLDRGYTEAFF. The V call is TRBV6-1, the J call TRBJ1-1, with TRBD1 identical over 8 bases. Germline loops: CDR1 MNHNS, CDR2 SASEGT. The junction had 7 bases not matched to a gene; V was cut back by 1 base and J by 3 bases. The CDR3 is made up of 16 amino acids.

V and J are TRBV28 and TRBJ1-1; D gene ambiguous. Trimming removed 5 bases at V and 1 base at J, with 17 bases between. There are 16 residues in the CDR3. Germline V gives CDR1 MDHEN, CDR2 SYDVKM. The CDR3 region is CASSRSSPPGNTEAFF. The CDR3 bases are TGTGCCAGCAGTCGTAGTAGCCCGCCCGGGAACACTGAAGCTTTCTTT. Combining the CDR3 with reference TRBV28 and TRBJ1-1 gives the whole variable domain DVKVTQSSRYLVKRTGEKVFLECVQDMDHENMFWYRQDPGLGLRLIYFSYDVKMKEKGDIPEGYSVSREKKERFSLILESASTNQTSMYLCASSRSSPPGNTEAFFGQGTRLTVV.

The chain carries TRBV9 and TRBJ2-5; 10 bases line up with TRBD2. The germline gives CDR1 SGDLS, CDR2 YYNGEE. Trimming removed 0 bases from V and 4 bases from J; junction bases left unmatched: 6. This CDR3 has 16 amino acids. The CDR3 protein is CASSVEMASGGETQYF. CDR3 nucleotides: TGTGCCAGCAGCGTAGAAATGGCTAGCGGGGGAGAGACCCAGTACTTC.

The J gene is TRBJ2-6, the V gene TRBV18; weak D call: TRBD2 (6 bases). Looked up from germline, CDR1 is KGHSH and CDR2 is LQKENI. V dropped 0 bases and J dropped 7 bases, with 16 bases sitting between them. This CDR3 is built from 17 residues. The CDR3 loop is CASSPPGGGASANVLTF. The DNA of the CDR3 is TGTGCCAGCTCACCACCGGGTGGCGGGGCTAGCGCCAACGTCCTGACTTTC.

As concerns this clone: The sample has other DNA sequences that encode this CDR3 too. Here the CDR3 reads CASSSQETQYF. DNA of the CDR3: TGTGCCAGCAGCTCACAAGAGACCCAGTACTTC. The chain uses TRBV7-2 and TRBJ2-5; unclear D gene. Trimming stripped 4 bases from V and 2 bases from J, with 2 bases between. Germline lookup yields CDR1 SGHTA and CDR2 FQGNSA. The CDR3 runs to 11 residues.

V and J are TRBV28 and TRBJ2-3, with D perhaps TRBD1 (5 bases). V was clipped by 4 bases and J by 6 bases, with 14 bases between them. Germline V gene sequence: CDR1 MDHEN, CDR2 SYDVKM. The CDR3 spans 14 residues. CDR3 nucleotides: TGTGCCAGCAGTTCCGACAGCCTGGGGGATACGCAGTATTTT. Translation gives CASSSDSLGDTQYF.

The genes are TRBV19 and TRBJ2-3; 9 bases are shared with TRBD1. The J segment lost 2 bases and the V segment lost 10 bases, leaving 4 bases of the junction unmatched. The CDR3 is 13 residues long. CDR1 is LNHDA, CDR2 SQIVND, per germline (reference sequence). This chain's CDR3 is CATGTGLTDTQYF. The CDR3 DNA follows: TGTGCCACCGGGACAGGGCTCACAGATACGCAGTATTTT.

The chain recombines TRBV7-2 with TRBJ2-2; 7 positions agree with TRBD1. Germline trimming cut 6 bases from V and 3 bases from J; bases unmatched to any gene: 4. The germline V gene encodes CDR1 SGHTA and CDR2 FQGNSA. This CDR3 region has 14 residues. The DNA for the CDR3 is TGTGCCAGCAGGAGGGGGCGGGACACCGGGGAGCTGTTTTTT. Protein product: CASRRGRDTGELFF. The full variable domain, its missing parts supplied by reference TRBV7-2 and TRBJ2-2, is GAGVSQSPSNKVTEKGKDVELRCDPISGHTALYWYRQSLGQGLEFLIYFQGNSAPDKSGLPSDRFSAERTGGSVSTLTIQRTQQEDSAVYLCASRRGRDTGELFFGEGSRLTVL.

The rearrangement joins TRBV7-2 to TRBJ1-2, with TRBD1 matching 7 bases. This CDR3 spans 16 amino acids. The trim removed 5 bases at V and 2 bases at J, leaving 11 bases unmatched. CDR1 SGHTA and CDR2 FQGNSA come from the germline V gene. CDR3 DNA: TGTGCCAGCAGCACCCGCCGACAGGGCGCGAACTATGGCTACACCTTC. It is translated as CASSTRRQGANYGYTF.

The V gene is TRBV7-8, the J gene TRBJ2-7; 9 bases map to TRBD1. J lost 3 bases, V lost 6 bases, and 12 bases had no gene match. Germline V gene lookup returns CDR1 SGHVS and CDR2 FQNEAQ. The CDR3 extends over 16 amino acids. The CDR3 DNA is TGTGCCAGCAGTTCCAGGACAGGGGCCCTCCTCTACGAGCAGTACTTC. This encodes CASSSRTGALLYEQYF.

As DNA, the CDR3 is TGTGCCAGCAGTTTGGGCGGGACAGGGGGCGATGCTGATGGCTACACCTTC. It translates to CASSLGGTGGDADGYTF. The chain joins TRBV28 to TRBJ1-2, with TRBD1 identical over 12 bases. Per germline, CDR1 MDHEN and CDR2 SYDVKM. The ends lost 3 bases at V and 6 bases at J; junction bases unmatched: 11. CDR3 length: 17 amino acids.

This sequence joins TRBV6-5 and TRBJ1-1; 10 bases fit TRBD1. Trimming at V came to 4 bases and at J to 7 bases, leaving 6 bases not matched to a gene. Germline assignment: CDR1 MNHEY and CDR2 SVGAGI. The CDR3 has 14 residues. The CDR3 coding sequence is TGTGCCAGCAGTTGGACAGGGGGACGGGATGAAGCTTTCTTT. It yields the protein CASSWTGGRDEAFF.

This chain uses TRBV5-1 with TRBJ2-1; TRBD2 matches at 8 bases. This CDR3 spans 15 amino acids. After removal of 3 bases from V and 3 bases from J, the junction contained 5 bases not matched to a gene. Germline V gives CDR1 SGHRS, CDR2 YFSETQ. The CDR3 sequence is CASSYTSGNYNEQFF. The CDR3 DNA reads as TGCGCCAGCAGCTATACTAGCGGAAACTACAATGAGCAGTTCTTC.

The chain recombines TRBV5-1 with TRBJ1-1; TRBD1 matches at 8 bases. From germline, CDR1 is SGHRS and CDR2 YFSETQ. CDR3 length equals 13 residues. Germline trimming cut 9 bases from V and 1 base from J; bases unmatched to any gene: 5. CDR3 amino acids: CATKTGGNTEAFF. In nucleotides, the CDR3 is TGCGCCACCAAAACAGGGGGGAACACTGAAGCTTTCTTT. Supplemented by reference TRBV5-1 and TRBJ1-1, the full variable domain reads KAGVTQTPRYLIKTRGQQVTLSCSPISGHRSVSWYQQTPGQGLQFLFEYFSETQRNKGNFPGRFSGRQFSNSRSEMNVSTLELGDSALYLCATKTGGNTEAFFGQGTRLTVV.

The DNA for the CDR3 is TGTGCCAGCAGTGAAGCCCCAGGGAATGGCTACACCTTC. It yields the protein CASSEAPGNGYTF. The chain is built from TRBV6-1 and TRBJ1-2; weak D call: TRBD1 (5 bases). Looked up from germline, CDR1 is MNHNS and CDR2 is SASEGT. V shed 0 bases and J shed 6 bases, with 8 bases lying between them. The CDR3 has 13 amino acids.

This clone was observed a few times. The chain carries TRBV28 and TRBJ1-2; the match to TRBD1 covers 9 bases. V shed 2 bases, J shed 5 bases, and the junction held 9 bases outside the gene matches. This CDR3 is built from 16 residues. Germline lookup yields CDR1 MDHEN and CDR2 SYDVKM. In DNA, the CDR3 is TGTGCCAGCAGTTTAGGGAGGACAGGGGCAGGGTATGGCTACACCTTC. It translates to CASSLGRTGAGYGYTF.

The rearrangement links TRBV6-6 to TRBJ2-1, with TRBD1 as a possible D gene (5 bases). Germline lookup yields CDR1 MNHNY and CDR2 SVGAGI (reference sequence). Trimming removed 4 bases from V and 1 base from J, with 11 bases in between. This CDR3 region has 15 residues. The CDR3 here is CASSFQGASYNEQFF. The CDR3 DNA follows: TGTGCCAGCAGTTTCCAAGGGGCGTCCTACAATGAGCAGTTCTTC.

The chain employs TRBV6-5 and TRBJ2-1, with D unclear. The CDR3 totals 13 residues. Trimming removed 5 bases from V and 6 bases from J, with 11 bases in between. From germline, CDR1 is MNHEY and CDR2 SVGAGI. CDR3 residues: CASSRSPFNEQFF. The CDR3 coding sequence is TGTGCCAGCAGTAGAAGCCCTTTCAATGAGCAGTTCTTC.